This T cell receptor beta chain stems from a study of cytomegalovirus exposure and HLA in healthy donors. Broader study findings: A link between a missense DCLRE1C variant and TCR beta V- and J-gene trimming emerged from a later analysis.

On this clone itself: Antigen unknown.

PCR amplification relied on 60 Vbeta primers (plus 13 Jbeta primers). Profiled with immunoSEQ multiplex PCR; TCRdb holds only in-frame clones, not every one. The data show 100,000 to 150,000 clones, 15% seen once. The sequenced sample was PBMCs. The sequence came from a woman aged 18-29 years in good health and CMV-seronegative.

The CDR3: CASSDRYTDTQYF. The CDR3 coding sequence is TGTGCCAGCAGTGATCGTTACACAGATACGCAGTATTTT. J is TRBJ2-3 and V is TRBV6-4; D not resolved. Germline values: CDR1 MRHNA, CDR2 SNTAGT. The CDR3 is 13 residues long. Trimming cost V 3 bases and J 2 bases, with 6 bases left between them.